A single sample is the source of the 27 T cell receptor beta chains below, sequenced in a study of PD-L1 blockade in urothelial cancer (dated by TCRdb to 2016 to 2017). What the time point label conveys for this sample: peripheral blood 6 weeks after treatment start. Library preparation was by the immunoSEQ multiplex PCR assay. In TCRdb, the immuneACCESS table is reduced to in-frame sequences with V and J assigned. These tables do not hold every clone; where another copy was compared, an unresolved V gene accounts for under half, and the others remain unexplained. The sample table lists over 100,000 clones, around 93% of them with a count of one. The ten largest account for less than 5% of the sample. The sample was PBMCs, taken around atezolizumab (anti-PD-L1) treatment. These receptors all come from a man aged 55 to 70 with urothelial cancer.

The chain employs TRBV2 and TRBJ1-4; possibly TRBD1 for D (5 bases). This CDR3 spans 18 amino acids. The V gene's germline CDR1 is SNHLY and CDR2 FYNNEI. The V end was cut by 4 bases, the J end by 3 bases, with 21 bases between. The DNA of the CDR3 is TGTGCCAGCAGTGGGGCTATGCGGGGGTTTGTGTCTAATGAAAAACTGTTTTTT. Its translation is CASSGAMRGFVSNEKLFF.

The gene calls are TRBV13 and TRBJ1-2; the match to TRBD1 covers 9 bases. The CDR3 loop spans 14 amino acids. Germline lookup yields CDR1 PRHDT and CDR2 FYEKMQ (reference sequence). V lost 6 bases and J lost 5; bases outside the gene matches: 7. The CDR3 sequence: CASRDTGGGYGYTF. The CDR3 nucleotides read TGTGCCAGCAGGGACACAGGGGGCGGGTATGGCTACACCTTC.

The CDR3 nucleotides are TGTGCCAGCAGTTCCGGGACAGGGTGGAGCACTGAAGCTTTCTTT. Protein product: CASSSGTGWSTEAFF. The chain joins TRBV27 to TRBJ1-1, with 9 bases matching TRBD1. Unmatched junction bases numbered 7, after V lost 4 bases and J lost 4 bases. The CDR3 sequence is 15 residues long. Germline V gives CDR1 MNHEY, CDR2 SMNVEV (reference sequence).

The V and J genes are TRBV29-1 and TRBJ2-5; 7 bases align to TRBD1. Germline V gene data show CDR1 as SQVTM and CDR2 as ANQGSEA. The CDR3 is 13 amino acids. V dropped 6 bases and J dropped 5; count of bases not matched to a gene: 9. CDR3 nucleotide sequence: TGCAGCGTGTGGGACAGTCATCAGGAGACCCAGTACTTC. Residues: CSVWDSHQETQYF.

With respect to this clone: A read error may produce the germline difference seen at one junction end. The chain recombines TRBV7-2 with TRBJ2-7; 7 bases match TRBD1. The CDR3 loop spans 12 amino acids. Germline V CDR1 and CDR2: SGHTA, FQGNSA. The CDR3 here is CASSLGTGARTF. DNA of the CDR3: TGTGCCAGCAGCTTAGGTACAGGGGCCCGCACCTTC.

CDR3 sequence reads: CASSSGSGYEQYF. The CDR3 DNA sequence: TGTGCCAGCAGCTCCGGGTCGGGATACGAGCAGTACTTC. This chain joins TRBV11-2 and TRBJ2-7, with D possibly being TRBD2 (5 bases). Germline CDR1 SGHAT, CDR2 FQNNGV. The V and J ends lost 4 bases and 4 bases respectively, with 11 bases between them. This CDR3 spans 13 amino acids. Complete variable domain (other parts from reference TRBV11-2 and TRBJ2-7): EAGVAQSPRYKIIEKRQSVAFWCNPISGHATLYWYQQILGQGPKLLIQFQNNGVVDDSQLPKDRFSAERLKGVDSTLKIQPAKLEDSAVYLCASSSGSGYEQYFGPGTRLTVT.

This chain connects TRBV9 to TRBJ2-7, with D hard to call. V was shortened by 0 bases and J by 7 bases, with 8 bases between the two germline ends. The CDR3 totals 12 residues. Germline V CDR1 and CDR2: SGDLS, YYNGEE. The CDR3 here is CASSVGASEQYF. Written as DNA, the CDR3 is TGTGCCAGCAGCGTAGGAGCTAGTGAGCAGTACTTC.

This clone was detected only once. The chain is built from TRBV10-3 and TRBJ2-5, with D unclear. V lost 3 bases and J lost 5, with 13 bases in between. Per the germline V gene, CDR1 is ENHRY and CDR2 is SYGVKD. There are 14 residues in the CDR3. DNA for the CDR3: TGTGCCATCAGTGATCGCCTGGTTGAGGAGACCCAGTACTTC. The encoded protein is CAISDRLVEETQYF.

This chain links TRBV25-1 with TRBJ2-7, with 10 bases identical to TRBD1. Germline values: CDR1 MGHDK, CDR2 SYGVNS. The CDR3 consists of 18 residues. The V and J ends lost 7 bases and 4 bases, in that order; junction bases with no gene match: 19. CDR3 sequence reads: CASKSEGQGSPRGYEQYF. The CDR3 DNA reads TGTGCCAGCAAATCCGAGGGACAGGGGTCGCCGCGGGGATACGAGCAGTACTTC.

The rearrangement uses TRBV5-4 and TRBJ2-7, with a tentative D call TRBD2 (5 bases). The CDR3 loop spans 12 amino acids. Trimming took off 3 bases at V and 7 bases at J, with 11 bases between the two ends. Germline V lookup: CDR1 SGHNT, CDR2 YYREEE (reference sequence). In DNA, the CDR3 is TGTGCCAGCAGCTGGACCTCGGGGGAGCAGTACTTC. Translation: CASSWTSGEQYF.

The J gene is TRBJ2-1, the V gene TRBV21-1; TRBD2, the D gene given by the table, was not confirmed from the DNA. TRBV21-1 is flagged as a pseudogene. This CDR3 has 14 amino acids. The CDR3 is CASVLAQSYNEQFF. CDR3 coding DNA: TGTGCCAGCGTTCTAGCGCAGTCCTACAATGAGCAGTTCTTC.

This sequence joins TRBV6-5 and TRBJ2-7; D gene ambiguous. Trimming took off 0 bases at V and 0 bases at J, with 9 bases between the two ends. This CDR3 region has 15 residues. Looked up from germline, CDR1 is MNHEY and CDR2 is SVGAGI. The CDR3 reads CASSYSQAYSYEQYF. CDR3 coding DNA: TGTGCCAGCAGTTACTCCCAAGCCTACTCCTACGAGCAGTACTTC.

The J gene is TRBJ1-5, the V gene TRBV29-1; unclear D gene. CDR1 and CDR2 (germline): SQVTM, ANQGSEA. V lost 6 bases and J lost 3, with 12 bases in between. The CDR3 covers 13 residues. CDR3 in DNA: TGCAGCGTCGGAGATGGTTTCAATCAGCCCCAGCATTTT. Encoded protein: CSVGDGFNQPQHF.

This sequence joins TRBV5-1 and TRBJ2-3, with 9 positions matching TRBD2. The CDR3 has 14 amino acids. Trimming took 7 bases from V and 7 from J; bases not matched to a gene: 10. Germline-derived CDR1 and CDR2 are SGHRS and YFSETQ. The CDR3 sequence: CASQPGGGAHTQYF. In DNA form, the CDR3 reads TGCGCCAGCCAGCCCGGCGGGGGGGCGCATACGCAGTATTTT.

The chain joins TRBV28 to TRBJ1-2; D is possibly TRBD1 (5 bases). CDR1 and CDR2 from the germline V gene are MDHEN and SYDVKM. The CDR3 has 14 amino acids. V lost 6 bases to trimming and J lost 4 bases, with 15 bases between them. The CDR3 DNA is TGTGCCAGCAGAAGCGGGGGGGGGTTCTATGGCTACACCTTC. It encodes CASRSGGGFYGYTF.

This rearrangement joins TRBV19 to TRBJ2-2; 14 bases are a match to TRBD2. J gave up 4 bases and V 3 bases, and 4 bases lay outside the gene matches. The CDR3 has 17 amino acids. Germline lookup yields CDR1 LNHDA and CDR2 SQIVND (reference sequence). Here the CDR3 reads CASSIGTSGGFTGELFF. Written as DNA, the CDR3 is TGTGCCAGTAGTATTGGGACTAGCGGGGGATTCACCGGGGAGCTGTTTTTT.

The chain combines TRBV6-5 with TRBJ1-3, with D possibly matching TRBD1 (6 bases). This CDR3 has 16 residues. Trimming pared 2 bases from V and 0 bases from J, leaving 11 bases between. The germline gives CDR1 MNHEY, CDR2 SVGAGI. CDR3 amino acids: CASSYGTGTSGNTIYF. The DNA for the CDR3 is TGTGCCAGCAGTTACGGTACAGGGACCTCTGGAAACACCATATATTTT.

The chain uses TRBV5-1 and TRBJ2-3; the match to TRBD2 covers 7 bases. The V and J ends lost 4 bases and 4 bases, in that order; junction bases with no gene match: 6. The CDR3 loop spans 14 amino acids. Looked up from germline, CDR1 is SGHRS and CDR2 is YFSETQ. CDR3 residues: CASSTGLDPDTQYF. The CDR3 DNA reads TGCGCCAGCAGCACAGGACTAGACCCAGATACGCAGTATTTT.

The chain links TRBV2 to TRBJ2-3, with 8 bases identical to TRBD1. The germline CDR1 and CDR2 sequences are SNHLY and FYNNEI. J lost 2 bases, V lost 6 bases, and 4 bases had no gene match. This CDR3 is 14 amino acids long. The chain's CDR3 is CASSGQGPTDTQYF. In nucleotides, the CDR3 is TGTGCCAGCAGCGGACAGGGACCCACAGATACGCAGTATTTT.

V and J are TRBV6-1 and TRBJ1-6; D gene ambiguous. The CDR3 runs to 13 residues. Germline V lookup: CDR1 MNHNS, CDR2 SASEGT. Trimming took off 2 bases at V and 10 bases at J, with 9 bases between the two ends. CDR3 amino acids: CASSERIESPLHF. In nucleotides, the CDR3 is TGTGCCAGCAGTGAACGTATTGAGTCACCCCTCCACTTT.

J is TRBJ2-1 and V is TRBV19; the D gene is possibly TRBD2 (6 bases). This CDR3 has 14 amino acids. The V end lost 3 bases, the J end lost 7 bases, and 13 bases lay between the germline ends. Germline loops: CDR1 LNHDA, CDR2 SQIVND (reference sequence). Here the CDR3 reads CASSIGGSGNEQFF. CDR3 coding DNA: TGTGCCAGTAGTATTGGAGGGAGTGGGAATGAGCAGTTCTTC.

CDR3 DNA sequence: TGTGCCAGCAGCCCCGCCGGGTACAATGAGCAGTTCTTC. Protein product: CASSPAGYNEQFF. The rearrangement uses TRBV7-9 and TRBJ2-1; no reliable D call. Per the germline V gene, CDR1 is SEHNR and CDR2 is FQNEAQ (reference sequence). The V end was cut by 5 bases, the J end by 4 bases, with 9 bases between. The length of the CDR3 is 13 residues.

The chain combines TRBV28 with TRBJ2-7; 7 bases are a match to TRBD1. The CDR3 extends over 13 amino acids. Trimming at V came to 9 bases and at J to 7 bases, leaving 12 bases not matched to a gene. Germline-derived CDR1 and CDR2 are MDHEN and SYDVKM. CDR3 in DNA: TGTGCCAGTTATACAGGGGCTCCCCGGGAGCAGTACTTC. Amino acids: CASYTGAPREQYF. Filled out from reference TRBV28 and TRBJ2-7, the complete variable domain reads DVKVTQSSRYLVKRTGEKVFLECVQDMDHENMFWYRQDPGLGLRLIYFSYDVKMKEKGDIPEGYSVSREKKERFSLILESASTNQTSMYLCASYTGAPREQYFGPGTRLTVT.

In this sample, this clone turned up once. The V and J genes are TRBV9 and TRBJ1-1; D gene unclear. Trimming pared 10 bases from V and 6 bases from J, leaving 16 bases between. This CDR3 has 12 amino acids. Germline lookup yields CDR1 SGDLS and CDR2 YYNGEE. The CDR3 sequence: CAPGSLMAEAFF. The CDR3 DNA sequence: TGTGCCCCGGGAAGCTTAATGGCTGAAGCTTTCTTT.

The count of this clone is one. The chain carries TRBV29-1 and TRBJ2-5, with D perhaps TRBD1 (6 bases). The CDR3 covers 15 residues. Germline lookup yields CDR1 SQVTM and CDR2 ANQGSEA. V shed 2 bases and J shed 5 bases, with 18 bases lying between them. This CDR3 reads CSVETWERDMETQYF. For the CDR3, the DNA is TGCAGCGTTGAAACTTGGGAACGGGACATGGAGACCCAGTACTTC.

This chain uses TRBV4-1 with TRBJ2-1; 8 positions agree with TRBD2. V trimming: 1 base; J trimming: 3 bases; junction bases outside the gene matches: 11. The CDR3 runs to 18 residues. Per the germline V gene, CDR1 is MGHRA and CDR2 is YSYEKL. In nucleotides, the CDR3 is TGCGCCAGCAGCCAAGTCCCCGGGGGGCTAGCGGGCTACAATGAGCAGTTCTTC. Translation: CASSQVPGGLAGYNEQFF.

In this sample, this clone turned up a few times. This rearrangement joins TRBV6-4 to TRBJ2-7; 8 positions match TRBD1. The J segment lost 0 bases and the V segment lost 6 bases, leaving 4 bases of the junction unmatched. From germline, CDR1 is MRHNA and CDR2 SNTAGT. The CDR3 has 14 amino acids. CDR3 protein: CASSPTGDSYEQYF. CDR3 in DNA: TGTGCCAGCAGCCCGACAGGGGACTCCTACGAGCAGTACTTC.